Below, 30 T cell receptor beta chains from the same sample are listed, as sequenced in a study of T cells in Graves' hyperthyroidism and ophthalmopathy. Amplified TCR beta CDR3 regions came from RNA transcripts. The HTBI primer set drove a first-round RT-PCR of the TCR CDR3. TCRdb redid the calling of the multiplex PCR reads with MiXCR, one entry per CDR3 protein. Of 690,000 or so distinct CDR3 sequences in the sample, about 17% were seen once. The sequencing input was blood. Receptors originate from a woman between 50 and 59 years old with Graves' hyperthyroidism that later progressed to Graves' ophthalmopathy.

In this sample, this clonotype turned up a few times. The chain uses TRBV7-3 and TRBJ2-3, with D perhaps TRBD2 (6 bases). V gave up 2 bases and J gave up 0 bases, with 12 bases separating them. CDR3 size: 16 residues. The germline CDR1 and CDR2 sequences are SGHTA and FQGTGA. The CDR3 DNA reads TGTGCCAGCAGCTTAGGTGCAGGGACTAGCACAGATACGCAGTATTTT. It encodes CASSLGAGTSTDTQYF.

The chain joins TRBV10-3 to TRBJ1-1; 9 bases line up with TRBD1. The CDR3 spans 14 residues. With 6 bases clipped from V and 4 bases from J, the junction kept 6 bases outside the gene matches. Germline CDR1 and CDR2: ENHRY and SYGVKD. The CDR3 bases are TGTGCCATCAGGGGACAGGGAACTGCCACTGAAGCTTTCTTT. This gives the protein CAIRGQGTATEAFF.

V gene TRBV19 combines with J gene TRBJ1-5; TRBD1 agrees at 8 bases. CDR1 is LNHDA, CDR2 SQIVND, per germline (reference sequence). The CDR3 sequence is 11 residues long. After removal of 9 bases from V and 5 bases from J, the junction contained 0 bases not matched to a gene. The CDR3 nucleotides are TGTGCCAGGACAGGGGATCAGCCCCAGCATTTT. Its translation is CARTGDQPQHF.

This clonotype has a count of ten or more. The chain is built from TRBV20-1 and TRBJ2-5; D not certain. The CDR3 runs to 14 residues. Germline CDR1 DFQATT, CDR2 SNEGSKA (reference sequence). V dropped 6 bases and J dropped 6 bases, with 20 bases sitting between them. The CDR3 is CSATTDGRQKTQYF. CDR3 coding DNA: TGCAGTGCGACAACGGACGGTCGGCAAAAGACCCAGTACTTC.

About this clonotype itself: Since a much larger clone is just one base distant, this may be a read error. This CDR3 is CAWSIPGQTGAFF. Written as DNA, the CDR3 is TGTGCCTGGAGTATACCGGGACAGACTGGAGCTTTCTTT. This rearrangement joins TRBV30 to TRBJ1-1; 7 nucleotides align to TRBD1. There are 13 residues in the CDR3. The germline gives CDR1 GTSNPN, CDR2 SVGIG (reference sequence).

The chain joins TRBV4-2 to TRBJ1-1; weak D call: TRBD1 (6 bases). The CDR3 totals 17 residues. Per the germline V gene, CDR1 is LGHNA and CDR2 is YNFKEQ. Deletions cut 0 bases from V and 1 base from J, with 15 bases between. The CDR3: CASSQDGRGHANTEAFF. Here the CDR3 DNA reads TGTGCCAGCAGCCAAGATGGTAGGGGACATGCGAACACTGAAGCTTTCTTT.

This clonotype was counted only a few times. CDR3 residues: CASSDLPSNQPQHF. In nucleotides, the CDR3 is TGTGCCAGCAGTGATTTACCGAGCAATCAGCCCCAGCATTTT. This chain uses TRBV2 with TRBJ1-5; no firm D call. The V gene's germline CDR1 is SNHLY and CDR2 FYNNEI. The CDR3 loop spans 14 amino acids. Trimming cost V 3 bases and J 1 base, with 7 bases left between them.

This clonotype showed up just a few times. This chain uses TRBV29-1 with TRBJ2-5, with TRBD1 identical over 8 bases. The CDR3 loop spans 13 amino acids. CDR1 SQVTM and CDR2 ANQGSEA come from the germline V gene. V lost 7 bases to trimming and J lost 2 bases; unmatched junction nucleotides: 6. The CDR3, as DNA: TGCAGCGCCGGACAGGGAACTCAAGAGACCCAGTACTTC. Amino acid sequence: CSAGQGTQETQYF.

The V and J genes are TRBV3-1 and TRBJ1-1; D is perhaps TRBD1 (5 bases). The germline gives CDR1 LGHDT, CDR2 YNNKEL (reference sequence). The CDR3 totals 15 residues. The V end was cut by 4 bases, the J end by 4 bases, with 16 bases between. In DNA form, the CDR3 reads TGTGCCAGCAGCCTCACGGTAGGGGCTCGCACTGAAGCTTTCTTT. Translating gives CASSLTVGARTEAFF.

The chain carries TRBV28 and TRBJ2-7; D could derive from TRBD1 or TRBD2 (5 bases each). CDR3 size: 17 residues. Germline values: CDR1 MDHEN, CDR2 SYDVKM. The ends were cut back, 4 bases at V and 7 bases at J, with 26 bases in the middle. The CDR3 protein is CASSSHARDGSLLEQYF. CDR3 in DNA: TGTGCCAGCAGTTCTCATGCCCGGGACGGCTCTCTACTGGAGCAGTACTTC.

This sequence joins TRBV7-9 and TRBJ2-4; TRBD1 matches at 10 bases. The CDR3 has 17 amino acids. The germline gives CDR1 SEHNR, CDR2 FQNEAQ (reference sequence). V shed 6 bases, J shed 2 bases, and the junction held 10 bases outside the gene matches. The CDR3 region has the DNA TGTGCCAGCAGGAGGGTCGGGACAGGGGAAACCAAAAACATTCAGTACTTC. As protein: CASRRVGTGETKNIQYF.

This clonotype has at least ten counts. The V call is TRBV20-1, the J call TRBJ1-1; D is possibly TRBD1 (6 bases). The V gene lost 5 bases and the J gene lost 4 bases, with 23 bases spanning the gap. The CDR3 is 16 amino acids. CDR1 is DFQATT, CDR2 SNEGSKA, per germline (reference sequence). CDR3 DNA sequence: TGCAGTGCTTTGGCGTCCGATCAGGGGCTTTTCACTGAAGCTTTCTTT. This gives the protein CSALASDQGLFTEAFF.

This clonotype was found many times. The gene calls are TRBV19 and TRBJ1-1; TRBD1 is a possible D gene (5 bases). Trimming took off 5 bases at V and 5 bases at J, with 18 bases between the two ends. Germline-derived CDR1 and CDR2 are LNHDA and SQIVND (reference sequence). The CDR3 spans 15 residues. CDR3 in DNA: TGTGCCAGTAGTTCGGGACGACCTCCGCAGACTGAAGCTTTCTTT. It translates to CASSSGRPPQTEAFF. Based on the CDR3 plus reference TRBV19 and TRBJ1-1, the full variable domain is DGGITQSPKYLFRKEGQNVTLSCEQNLNHDAMYWYRQDPGQGLRLIYYSQIVNDFQKGDIAEGYSVSREKKESFPLTVTSAQKNPTAFYLCASSSGRPPQTEAFFGQGTRLTVV.

This rearrangement joins TRBV11-2 to TRBJ1-4; D gene uncertain. V gave up 2 bases and J gave up 5 bases, with 6 bases separating them. The CDR3 consists of 13 residues. Germline V CDR1 and CDR2: SGHAT, FQNNGV. The chain's CDR3 is CASSLRENEKLFF. The CDR3, as DNA: TGTGCCAGCAGCTTACGGGAGAATGAAAAACTGTTTTTT. The variable domain in full, completed from reference TRBV11-2 and TRBJ1-4, reads EAGVAQSPRYKIIEKRQSVAFWCNPISGHATLYWYQQILGQGPKLLIQFQNNGVVDDSQLPKDRFSAERLKGVDSTLKIQPAKLEDSAVYLCASSLRENEKLFFGSGTQLSVL.

This clonotype occurred many times. The CDR3 protein is CASSLVARGTEAFF. CDR3 sequence (DNA): TGTGCCAGCAGCTTAGTAGCTAGAGGGACTGAAGCTTTCTTT. This sequence joins TRBV11-2 and TRBJ1-1, with no clear D. CDR1 SGHAT and CDR2 FQNNGV come from the germline V gene. Trimming took 1 base from V and 5 from J, leaving 11 bases between them. The CDR3 runs to 14 residues.

As regards this clonotype: Being one base from a much bigger clone, this may be a read error. The V call is TRBV7-2, the J call TRBJ2-5; 9 bases fit TRBD1. The CDR3 length is 17 residues. Germline V gene data show CDR1 as SGHTA and CDR2 as FQGNSA. Here the CDR3 DNA reads TGTGCCAGCAGCTTAAAGTTGGGGACAGGGCGCGAAGAGGCCCAGTACTTC. Its translation is CASSLKLGTGREEAQYF.

This chain links TRBV6-1 with TRBJ2-7, with TRBD2 identical over 8 bases. The CDR3 is 16 amino acids. CDR1 and CDR2 (germline): MNHNS, SASEGT. The V and J ends lost 4 bases and 3 bases, in that order; junction bases with no gene match: 11. In DNA, the CDR3 is TGTGCCAGCAGTGCTAGACTAGCGACGAGCGACTACGAGCAGTACTTC. Its protein is CASSARLATSDYEQYF.

This rearrangement joins TRBV20-1 to TRBJ2-3, with 7 bases that match TRBD1. CDR1 DFQATT and CDR2 SNEGSKA come from the germline V gene (reference sequence). V was pared by 5 bases and J by 1 base, with 12 bases of the junction left unmatched. This CDR3 is 16 amino acids long. The CDR3 sequence is CSAATRQGGGTDTQYF. CDR3 in DNA: TGCAGTGCTGCTACCCGACAGGGCGGCGGCACAGATACGCAGTATTTT.

Many counts were recorded for this clonotype. J is TRBJ1-1 and V is TRBV6-1, with TRBD1 matching 11 bases. Germline assignment: CDR1 MNHNS and CDR2 SASEGT. The CDR3 has 16 residues. V shed 6 bases, J shed 3 bases, and the junction held 9 bases outside the gene matches. The CDR3: CASSSGQGAYDTEAFF. The CDR3 DNA is TGTGCCAGCAGCTCTGGACAGGGGGCATATGACACTGAAGCTTTCTTT.

This rearrangement joins TRBV2 to TRBJ1-5, with D possibly TRBD1 on 5 matching bases. V lost 3 bases to trimming and J lost 4 bases, with 10 bases between them. CDR3 length: 14 amino acids. Germline values: CDR1 SNHLY, CDR2 FYNNEI. Written as DNA, the CDR3 is TGTGCCAGCAGTGATCAGGGTTGGAATCAGCCCCAGCATTTT. Translating it yields CASSDQGWNQPQHF.

The V call is TRBV2, the J call TRBJ2-7; TRBD1 matches 8 bases. The CDR3 is 13 amino acids. Germline lookup yields CDR1 SNHLY and CDR2 FYNNEI. The trim removed 11 bases at V and 3 bases at J, leaving 9 bases unmatched. DNA for the CDR3: TGTGCCGGAAAGGACAGGGCCCTCTACGAGCAGTACTTC. It codes for CAGKDRALYEQYF. The full variable domain, in which reference TRBV2 and TRBJ2-7 provide the parts outside the CDR3, is EPEVTQTPSHQVTQMGQEVILRCVPISNHLYFYWYRQILGQKVEFLVSFYNNEISEKSEIFDDQFSVERPDGSNFTLKIRSTKLEDSAMYFCAGKDRALYEQYFGPGTRLTVT.

This clonotype was observed at least ten times. This sequence joins TRBV11-2 and TRBJ1-6, with D possibly being TRBD1 (5 bases). V was pared by 2 bases and J by 6 bases, with 17 bases between. The CDR3 is 17 residues long. Germline loops: CDR1 SGHAT, CDR2 FQNNGV. CDR3 DNA sequence: TGTGCCAGCAGCTTATACGGGACGTCGGGGGGTAATTCACCCCTCCACTTT. It encodes CASSLYGTSGGNSPLHF.

This clonotype was seen many times. The chain has TRBV12-3 or TRBV12-4 and TRBJ2-5, with a possible D match to TRBD1 (6 bases). Trimming pared 6 bases from V and 5 bases from J, leaving 16 bases between. The CDR3 extends over 14 amino acids. The CDR3 coding sequence is TGTGCCAGCAGCCCTAACAGGGCAGCGGAGACCCAGTACTTC. Translation gives CASSPNRAAETQYF.

This clonotype was seen repeatedly, ten times or more. The chain carries TRBV12-3 or TRBV12-4 and TRBJ1-1; D gene ambiguous. V lost 5 bases and J lost 7, with 17 bases in between. The CDR3 spans 14 residues. In nucleotides, the CDR3 is TGTGCCAGCAGTCCTATGCGCCCCCAGGTTGAAGCTTTCTTT. Encoded protein: CASSPMRPQVEAFF.

This clonotype was detected only a few times. The J gene is TRBJ1-5, the V gene TRBV10-3; D is unresolved. Per the germline V gene, CDR1 is ENHRY and CDR2 is SYGVKD. V dropped 0 bases and J dropped 2 bases, with 8 bases sitting between them. The CDR3 has 15 residues. CDR3 residues: CAISESPQGNQPQHF. The CDR3 region has the DNA TGTGCCATCAGTGAGTCTCCCCAAGGCAATCAGCCCCAGCATTTT.

This clonotype was found many times. The V and J genes are TRBV12-3 or TRBV12-4 and TRBJ1-1; D perhaps matches TRBD1 (5 bases). The CDR3 consists of 11 residues. With 6 bases removed from V and 9 bases from J, the gap between germline ends came to 11 bases. The CDR3, as DNA: TGTGCCAGCAGGGTGGGGGTGAAAGCTTTCTTT. Protein product: CASRVGVKAFF.

This clonotype was seen at least ten times. V gene TRBV2 combines with J gene TRBJ2-7; 10 bases align to TRBD1. Germline V gene lookup returns CDR1 SNHLY and CDR2 FYNNEI. J gave up 3 bases and V 7 bases, and 9 bases lay outside the gene matches. The length of the CDR3 is 15 residues. The CDR3 loop is CASNAMGQGRYEQYF. The CDR3 DNA follows: TGTGCCAGCAATGCGATGGGACAGGGGCGCTACGAGCAGTACTTC.

This clonotype was seen a handful of times. The chain joins TRBV4-2 to TRBJ2-1; D might be TRBD2 (5 bases). The ends were cut back, 0 bases at V and 10 bases at J, with 13 bases in the middle. This CDR3 contains 14 residues. Germline V gene sequence: CDR1 LGHNA, CDR2 YNFKEQ. The CDR3 DNA reads as TGTGCCAGCAGCCAAGATCAGAGGGTAGGGGAGCAGTTCTTC. This encodes CASSQDQRVGEQFF.

The sample holds many counts of this clonotype. The chain carries TRBV12-3 or TRBV12-4 and TRBJ1-5, with D possibly matching TRBD1 (5 bases). Trimming left V 6 bases short and J 2 bases short, with 11 bases between. The CDR3 runs 14 residues. The chain's CDR3 is CASRGTVGNQPQHF. CDR3 nucleotide sequence: TGTGCCAGCAGGGGGACGGTGGGCAATCAGCCCCAGCATTTT.

The J gene is TRBJ2-1, the V gene TRBV7-6; D gene uncertain. The CDR3 has 16 residues. CDR1 and CDR2 from the germline V gene are SGHVS and FNYEAQ. V lost 5 bases, J lost 6 bases, and 20 bases lay in between. The DNA for the CDR3 is TGTGCCAGCAGCGTTCTTCTGGCAGTCACTGGCAATGAGCAGTTCTTC. It specifies CASSVLLAVTGNEQFF.